The 29 T cell receptor beta chains given below trace back to one sample, sequenced in a study of OX40 agonist ivuxolimab in advanced cancers. Using immunoSEQ multiplex PCR, the repertoire was profiled, and TCRdb retains in-frame clones only, with some absent. The profile shows about 58,000 clones, less than 90% of them singletons. Specimen: CD4+ or CD8+ T cells sorted from blood, collected in a trial of the OX40 agonist ivuxolimab. These receptors were obtained from an adult with an advanced solid tumor such as melanoma, head and neck, liver or kidney cancer.

In this sample, this clone turned up a few times. The identical CDR3 is also encoded by other nucleotide sequences in the sample. This chain links TRBV30 with TRBJ2-2; possibly TRBD2 for D (7 bases). Germline CDR1 and CDR2: GTSNPN and SVGIG (reference sequence). There are 14 residues in the CDR3. Trimming took off 7 bases at V and 5 bases at J, with 17 bases between the two ends. The CDR3 nucleotides read TGTGCCTTCAGGGAGGGGGGTTATACCGGGGAGCTGTTTTTT. This translates into CAFREGGYTGELFF.

The CDR3 DNA reads as TGTGCCAGCAGCTTAGGACAGTATAATTCACCCCTCCACTTT. Translated: CASSLGQYNSPLHF. The chain links TRBV11-2 to TRBJ1-6, with a weak D call TRBD1 (5 bases). CDR1 is SGHAT, CDR2 FQNNGV, per germline. CDR3 length: 14 residues. Deletions cut 1 base from V and 4 bases from J, with 5 bases between.

The chain recombines TRBV27 with TRBJ2-2; D is ambiguous. From germline, CDR1 is MNHEY and CDR2 SMNVEV (reference sequence). V was shortened by 6 bases and J by 8 bases, with 16 bases between the two germline ends. The CDR3 is 14 amino acids. CDR3 amino acids: CASSLSIFRGELFF. CDR3 DNA sequence: TGTGCCAGCAGCCTTTCTATATTCCGAGGGGAGCTGTTTTTT.

V gene TRBV6-5 combines with J gene TRBJ1-3; TRBD1 matches at 10 bases. Germline trimming cut 2 bases from V and 2 bases from J; bases unmatched to any gene: 0. Germline CDR1 reads MNHEY; CDR2 reads SVGAGI. The CDR3 runs to 15 residues. The DNA for the CDR3 is TGTGCCAGCAGTTACGGGACAGGGGCTGGAAACACCATATATTTT. This translates into CASSYGTGAGNTIYF.

The chain couples TRBV30 to TRBJ1-6, with D hard to call. V was pared by 0 bases and J by 9 bases, with 18 bases between. The CDR3 has 16 amino acids. Germline-derived CDR1 and CDR2 are GTSNPN and SVGIG (reference sequence). The CDR3 here is CAWSVIGVGIASPLHF. DNA of the CDR3: TGTGCCTGGAGTGTAATCGGGGTTGGAATTGCTTCACCCCTCCACTTT. Filled out from reference TRBV30 and TRBJ1-6, the complete variable domain reads SQTIHQWPATLVQPVGSPLSLECTVEGTSNPNLYWYRQAAGRGLQLLFYSVGIGQISSEVPQNLSASRPQDRQFILSSKKLLLSDSGFYLCAWSVIGVGIASPLHFGNGTRLTVT.

The V and J genes are TRBV28 and TRBJ1-2, with D unclear. Trimming stripped 8 bases from V and 8 bases from J, with 18 bases between. Per the germline V gene, CDR1 is MDHEN and CDR2 is SYDVKM. This CDR3 region has 13 residues. In DNA, the CDR3 is TGTGCCAGCTGCCCGACGTACTCGGGAGGCTACACCTTC. Translated: CASCPTYSGGYTF.

As DNA, the CDR3 is TGTGCCAGCAGCTACCGGGACATCTACGAGCAGTACTTC. Its protein is CASSYRDIYEQYF. The chain employs TRBV7-8 and TRBJ2-7, with D possibly being TRBD1 (6 bases). Per the germline V gene, CDR1 is SGHVS and CDR2 is FQNEAQ. This CDR3 comprises 13 residues. V was clipped by 4 bases and J by 3 bases, with 10 bases between them.

V usage is TRBV30 and J usage is TRBJ2-2; D is unclear. Germline assignment: CDR1 GTSNPN and CDR2 SVGIG (reference sequence). This CDR3 has 15 residues. The V and J ends lost 3 bases and 3 bases respectively, with 14 bases between them. CDR3 nucleotide sequence: TGTGCCTGGAGCGCCGGGCGGTCCCACACCGGGGAGCTGTTTTTT. Translation gives CAWSAGRSHTGELFF. Combining the CDR3 with reference TRBV30 and TRBJ2-2 gives the whole variable domain SQTIHQWPATLVQPVGSPLSLECTVEGTSNPNLYWYRQAAGRGLQLLFYSVGIGQISSEVPQNLSASRPQDRQFILSSKKLLLSDSGFYLCAWSAGRSHTGELFFGEGSRLTVL.

The gene calls are TRBV2 and TRBJ2-5; D unclear. This CDR3 has 14 amino acids. V was clipped by 7 bases and J by 5 bases, with 17 bases between them. Looked up from germline, CDR1 is SNHLY and CDR2 is FYNNEI. This CDR3 reads CASIPDVLDETQYF. CDR3 DNA: TGTGCCAGCATTCCCGACGTCTTAGATGAGACCCAGTACTTC.

This clone was observed a few times. The chain combines TRBV11-3 with TRBJ2-3, with TRBD1 matching over 9 bases. This CDR3 spans 17 amino acids. The germline CDR1 and CDR2 sequences are SGHNT and YENEEA. The trim removed 0 bases at V and 3 bases at J, leaving 7 bases unmatched. For the CDR3, the DNA is TGTGCCAGCAGCTTAGATCTAGGGGACAGGGTGACAGATACGCAGTATTTT. It yields the protein CASSLDLGDRVTDTQYF.

The rearrangement uses TRBV5-1 and TRBJ2-7; unclear D gene. Looked up from germline, CDR1 is SGHRS and CDR2 is YFSETQ. V was trimmed by 0 bases and J by 1 base, leaving 11 bases between them. This CDR3 contains 15 residues. The CDR3 loop is CASSLAGVGSYEQYF. DNA for the CDR3: TGCGCCAGCAGCTTGGCCGGAGTAGGGTCCTACGAGCAGTACTTC.

The rearrangement links TRBV5-1 to TRBJ1-6, with D tentatively TRBD1 (6 bases). Germline CDR1 and CDR2: SGHRS and YFSETQ. V was pared by 4 bases and J by 1 base, with 9 bases between. The CDR3 is 15 residues long. The CDR3, as DNA: TGCGCCAGCAGCGTAGGGGGATCCTATAATTCACCCCTCCACTTT. This encodes CASSVGGSYNSPLHF.

This clone is a singleton in its sample. The chain links TRBV19 to TRBJ2-7; D unclear. In germline, CDR1 is LNHDA, CDR2 SQIVND (reference sequence). The CDR3 is 16 residues long. V lost 5 bases and J lost 3, with 20 bases in between. CDR3 nucleotide sequence: TGTGCCAGTAGTCCTCATCAGGATCCTACTATCTACGAGCAGTACTTC. Residues: CASSPHQDPTIYEQYF.

The CDR3 spells CASSLSGRDSPLHF. CDR3 nucleotide sequence: TGTGCCAGCAGCTTAAGTGGGCGGGACTCACCCCTCCACTTT. The chain links TRBV7-3 to TRBJ1-6; D might be TRBD1 (5 bases). The V gene's germline CDR1 is SGHTA and CDR2 FQGTGA. The CDR3 covers 14 residues. V lost 1 base and J lost 10, with 11 bases in between.

This chain links TRBV7-2 with TRBJ2-3; the D gene is possibly TRBD1 (5 bases). V shed 5 bases and J shed 2 bases, with 11 bases lying between them. The CDR3 totals 14 residues. Per germline, CDR1 SGHTA and CDR2 FQGNSA. The CDR3 is CASSEQGATDTQYF. CDR3 nucleotide sequence: TGTGCCAGCAGCGAACAAGGGGCCACAGATACGCAGTATTTT. Full variable domain (remainder filled in from reference TRBV7-2 and TRBJ2-3): GAGVSQSPSNKVTEKGKDVELRCDPISGHTALYWYRQSLGQGLEFLIYFQGNSAPDKSGLPSDRFSAERTGGSVSTLTIQRTQQEDSAVYLCASSEQGATDTQYFGPGTRLTVL.

The chain recombines TRBV27 with TRBJ1-2; 9 nucleotides agree with TRBD1. The V segment lost 3 bases and the J segment 5 bases; nucleotides outside the gene matches: 10. This CDR3 contains 16 residues. The germline gives CDR1 MNHEY, CDR2 SMNVEV (reference sequence). The CDR3: CASSLEGRGQGYGYTF. DNA for the CDR3: TGTGCCAGCAGTTTGGAGGGACGAGGACAGGGGTATGGCTACACCTTC.

The rearrangement links TRBV20-1 to TRBJ2-3, with unresolved D. Germline loops: CDR1 DFQATT, CDR2 SNEGSKA (reference sequence). V lost 5 bases, J lost 6 bases, and 9 bases lay in between. The CDR3 consists of 11 residues. The CDR3 spells CSAYPGDTQYF. The CDR3 bases are TGCAGTGCTTACCCAGGCGATACGCAGTATTTT.

The chain combines TRBV10-3 with TRBJ1-6; maybe TRBD1 (6 bases). The CDR3 consists of 15 residues. The germline V gene has CDR1 ENHRY and CDR2 SYGVKD. Trimming cost V 0 bases and J 9 bases, with 12 bases left between them. CDR3 sequence reads: CAISESRGSGSPLHF. The CDR3 bases are TGTGCCATCAGTGAGTCAAGGGGGTCCGGTTCACCCCTCCACTTT.

This clone was counted between two and nine times. The J gene is TRBJ1-5, the V gene TRBV2, with TRBD1 matching over 7 bases. The CDR3 runs 16 residues. The germline CDR1 and CDR2 sequences are SNHLY and FYNNEI. Trimming at V came to 6 bases and at J to 0 bases, leaving 8 bases not matched to a gene. The CDR3 here is CASRTGLHYSNQPQHF. The CDR3 region has the DNA TGTGCCAGCAGGACAGGGCTCCATTATAGCAATCAGCCCCAGCATTTT.

The J gene is TRBJ1-5, the V gene TRBV28; D is perhaps TRBD1 (5 bases). CDR3 length equals 15 residues. Germline V gene sequence: CDR1 MDHEN, CDR2 SYDVKM. Deletions cut 3 bases from V and 2 bases from J, with 11 bases between. CDR3 sequence: CASSFRGGGNQPQHF. Written as DNA, the CDR3 is TGTGCCAGCAGTTTTCGGGGGGGAGGCAATCAGCCCCAGCATTTT.

This chain connects TRBV10-3 to TRBJ1-1; no clear D gene. With 5 bases removed from V and 0 bases from J, the gap between germline ends came to 10 bases. The germline V gene encodes CDR1 ENHRY and CDR2 SYGVKD. The CDR3 length is 14 residues. CDR3 DNA sequence: TGTGCCATCAGTTCGGCGGGCCTGAACACTGAAGCTTTCTTT. The encoded protein is CAISSAGLNTEAFF.

V and J are TRBV11-2 and TRBJ2-2; D not resolved. From germline, CDR1 is SGHAT and CDR2 FQNNGV. The V end lost 2 bases, the J end lost 4 bases, and 8 bases lay between the germline ends. CDR3 length equals 14 residues. In DNA, the CDR3 is TGTGCCAGCAGCTTATTGTTGGGCACCGGGGAGCTGTTTTTT. It yields the protein CASSLLLGTGELFF.

This chain joins TRBV29-1 and TRBJ2-7; perhaps TRBD1 as D (6 bases). This CDR3 has 14 amino acids. CDR1 is SQVTM and CDR2 is ANQGSEA in the germline V gene. V was clipped by 7 bases and J by 0 bases, with 16 bases between them. In nucleotides, the CDR3 is TGCAGCGCGAAGCCAGGGGCACTCTCCTACGAGCAGTACTTC. Encoded protein: CSAKPGALSYEQYF.

The chain's CDR3 is CASSLRSSRFDTQYF. The CDR3 DNA reads TGTGCCAGCAGCTTGCGAAGTTCGCGATTCGATACGCAGTATTTT. J is TRBJ2-3 and V is TRBV11-2; unclear D gene. The CDR3 runs to 15 residues. Trimming removed 3 bases at V and 6 bases at J, with 16 bases between. In germline, CDR1 is SGHAT, CDR2 FQNNGV.

The chain joins TRBV5-1 to TRBJ2-5; D not certain. Trimming took 4 bases from V and 5 from J, leaving 12 bases between them. The CDR3 is made up of 13 amino acids. CDR1 is SGHRS, CDR2 YFSETQ, per germline. CDR3 DNA sequence: TGCGCCAGCAGCCTAACCCCGGACGAGACCCAGTACTTC. Amino acids: CASSLTPDETQYF.

V usage is TRBV5-6 and J usage is TRBJ1-6, with D maybe TRBD1 (5 bases). The CDR3 is 16 residues long. Trimming removed 1 base at V and 10 bases at J, with 18 bases between. The germline CDR1 and CDR2 sequences are SGHDT and YYEEEE. The CDR3 DNA follows: TGTGCCAGCAGCTTGAGTCCCGGACAAACGTTCTCACCCCTCCACTTT. As protein: CASSLSPGQTFSPLHF.

The chain is built from TRBV7-2 and TRBJ2-5; D uncertain. Judging by the DNA end, TRBJ2-7 fits better; the J call may be wrong. Germline V gene lookup returns CDR1 SGHTA and CDR2 FQGNSA. The CDR3 is 13 residues long. The chain's CDR3 is CASSTQLGYEQYF. For the CDR3, the DNA is TGTGCCAGCAGTACCCAGCTCGGCTACGAGCAGTACTTC.

The chain links TRBV9 to TRBJ2-4, with D perhaps matching TRBD1 or TRBD2 (5 bases each). Germline V gene lookup returns CDR1 SGDLS and CDR2 YYNGEE. The CDR3 contains 16 residues. V was clipped by 2 bases and J by 5 bases, with 17 bases between them. CDR3 bases: TGTGCCAGCAGCGTCTCAGGGTCTTTAGCGCAAAACATTCAGTACTTC. It translates to CASSVSGSLAQNIQYF.

Here the CDR3 reads CASSQVSQETQYF. The CDR3 DNA sequence: TGTGCCAGCAGCCAAGTCAGCCAAGAGACCCAGTACTTC. The chain joins TRBV14 to TRBJ2-5; no definite D call. Trimming stripped 1 base from V and 1 base from J, with 4 bases between. The CDR3 is 13 residues long. From germline, CDR1 is SGHDN and CDR2 FVKESK.